This TCR beta chain was recovered during a study of early T cells in non-severe SARS-CoV-2 infection. Whole-study context: Sequencing used unsorted whole-blood bulk RNA, so chains lack pairing.

Germline lookup yields CDR1 SGHAT and CDR2 FQNNGV. The V segment lost 6 bases and the J segment 12 bases; nucleotides outside the gene matches: 6. The CDR3 contains 12 residues. TCRdb fed the 5' RACE reads into MiXCR, producing one record per CDR3 protein. The data hold around 63,000 distinct CDR3 sequences, with approximately 6.1% observed a single time. This clonotype has a count of ten or more. The chain couples TRBV11-2 to TRBJ2-1; TRBD2 matches 9 bases. The specimen comprised whole blood, sampled at baseline. This TCR was recovered from an adult who was a healthcare worker with PCR-confirmed SARS-CoV-2 infection or an uninfected control (not recorded which). CDR3 region: CASRGSGSLQFF. The CDR3, as DNA: TGTGCCAGCAGGGGTAGCGGGAGCTTGCAGTTCTTC.